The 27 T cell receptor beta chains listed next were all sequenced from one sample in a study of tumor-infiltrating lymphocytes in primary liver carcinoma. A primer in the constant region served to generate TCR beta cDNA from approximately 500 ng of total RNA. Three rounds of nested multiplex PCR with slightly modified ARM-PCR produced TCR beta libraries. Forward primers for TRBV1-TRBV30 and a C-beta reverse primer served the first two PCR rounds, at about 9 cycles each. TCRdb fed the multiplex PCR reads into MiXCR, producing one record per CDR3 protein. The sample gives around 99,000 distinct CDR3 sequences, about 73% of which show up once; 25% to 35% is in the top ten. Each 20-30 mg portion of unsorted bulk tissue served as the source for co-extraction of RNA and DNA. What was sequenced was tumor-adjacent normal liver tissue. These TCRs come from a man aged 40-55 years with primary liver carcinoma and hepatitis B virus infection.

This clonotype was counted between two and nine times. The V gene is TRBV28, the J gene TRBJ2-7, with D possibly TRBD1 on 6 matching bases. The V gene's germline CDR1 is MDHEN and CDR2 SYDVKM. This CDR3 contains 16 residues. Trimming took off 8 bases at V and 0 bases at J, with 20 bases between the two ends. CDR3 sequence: CASSNNWGPYSYEQYF. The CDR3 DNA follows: TGTGCCAGCTCCAACAACTGGGGGCCGTACTCCTACGAGCAGTACTTC. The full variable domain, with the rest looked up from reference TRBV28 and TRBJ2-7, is DVKVTQSSRYLVKRTGEKVFLECVQDMDHENMFWYRQDPGLGLRLIYFSYDVKMKEKGDIPEGYSVSREKKERFSLILESASTNQTSMYLCASSNNWGPYSYEQYFGPGTRLTVT.

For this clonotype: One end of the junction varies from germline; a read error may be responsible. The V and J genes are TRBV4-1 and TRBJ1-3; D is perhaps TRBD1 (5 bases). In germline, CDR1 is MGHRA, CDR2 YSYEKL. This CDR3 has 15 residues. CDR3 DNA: TGCGCCAGCAACTCGCTTACGGGACTTACAAACACCACATATTTT. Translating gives CASNSLTGLTNTTYF.

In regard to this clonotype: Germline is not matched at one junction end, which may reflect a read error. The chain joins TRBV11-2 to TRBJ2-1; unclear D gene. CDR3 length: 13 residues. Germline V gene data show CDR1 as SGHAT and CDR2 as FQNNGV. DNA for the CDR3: TGTGCCAGCATCTTAAATGATGCCTATGTGCAATTCTTC. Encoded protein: CASILNDAYVQFF. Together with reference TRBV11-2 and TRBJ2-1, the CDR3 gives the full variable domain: EAGVAQSPRYKIIEKRQSVAFWCNPISGHATLYWYQQILGQGPKLLIQFQNNGVVDDSQLPKDRFSAERLKGVDSTLKIQPAKLEDSAVYLCASILNDAYVQFFGPGTRLTVL.

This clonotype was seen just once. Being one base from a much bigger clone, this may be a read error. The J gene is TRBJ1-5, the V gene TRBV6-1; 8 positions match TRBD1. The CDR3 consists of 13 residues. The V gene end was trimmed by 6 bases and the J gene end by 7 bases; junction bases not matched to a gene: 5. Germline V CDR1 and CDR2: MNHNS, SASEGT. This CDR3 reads CASRTGVGQPQHF. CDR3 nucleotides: TGTGCCAGCAGGACAGGGGTCGGACAGCCCCAGCATTTT.

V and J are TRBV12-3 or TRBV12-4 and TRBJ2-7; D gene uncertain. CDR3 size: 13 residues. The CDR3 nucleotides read TGTACCAACACCCCGGACGGTATCTACGAGCAGTACTTC. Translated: CTNTPDGIYEQYF.

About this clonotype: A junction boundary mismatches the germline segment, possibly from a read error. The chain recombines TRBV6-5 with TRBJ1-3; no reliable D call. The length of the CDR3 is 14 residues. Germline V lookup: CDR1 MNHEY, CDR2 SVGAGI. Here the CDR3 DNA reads TGTGCCAGCAGACTAGCGGCGGCAGGAAACACAATATATTTT. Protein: CASRLAAAGNTIYF.

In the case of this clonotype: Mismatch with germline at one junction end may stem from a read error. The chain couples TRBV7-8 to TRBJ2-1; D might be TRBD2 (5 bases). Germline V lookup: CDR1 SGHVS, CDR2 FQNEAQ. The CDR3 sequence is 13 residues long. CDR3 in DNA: TGTACCAGCAGCTTAGCCGACCGCCGGGGGCAGTTCTTC. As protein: CTSSLADRRGQFF.

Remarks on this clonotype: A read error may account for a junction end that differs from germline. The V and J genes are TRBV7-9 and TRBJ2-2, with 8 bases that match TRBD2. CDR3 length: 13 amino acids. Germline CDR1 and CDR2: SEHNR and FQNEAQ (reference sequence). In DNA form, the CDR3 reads TGTGCTAGCAGCTCTCCGGGAGGGTGGAACCTGTTTTTT. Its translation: CASSSPGGWNLFF.

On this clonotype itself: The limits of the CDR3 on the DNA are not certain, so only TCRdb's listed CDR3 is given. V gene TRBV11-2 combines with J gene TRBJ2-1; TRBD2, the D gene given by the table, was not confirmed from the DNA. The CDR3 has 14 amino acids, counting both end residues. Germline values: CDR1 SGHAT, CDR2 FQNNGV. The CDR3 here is CTSSSVGPGNEQFF.

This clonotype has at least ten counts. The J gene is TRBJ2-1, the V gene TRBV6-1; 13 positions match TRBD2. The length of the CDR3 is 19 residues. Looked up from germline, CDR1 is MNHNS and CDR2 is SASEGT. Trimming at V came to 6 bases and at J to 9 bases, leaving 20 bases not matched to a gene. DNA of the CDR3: TGTGCCAGCAGAGAAAGAGAACCCGGGACTAGCGGGGACGGGCTTGAGCAGTTCTTC. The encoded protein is CASREREPGTSGDGLEQFF.

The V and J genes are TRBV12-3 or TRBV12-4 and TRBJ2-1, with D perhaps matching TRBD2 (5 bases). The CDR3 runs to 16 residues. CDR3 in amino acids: CASSWAEGGWNNEQFF. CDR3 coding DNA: TGTGCAAGTAGCTGGGCTGAAGGAGGCTGGAACAATGAGCAGTTCTTC.

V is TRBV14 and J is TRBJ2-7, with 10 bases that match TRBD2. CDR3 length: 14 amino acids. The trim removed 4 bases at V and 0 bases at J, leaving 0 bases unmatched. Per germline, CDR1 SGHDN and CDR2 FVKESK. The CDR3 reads CASSRLAGSYEQYF. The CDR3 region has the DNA TGTGCCAGCAGCCGACTAGCGGGCTCCTACGAGCAGTACTTC.

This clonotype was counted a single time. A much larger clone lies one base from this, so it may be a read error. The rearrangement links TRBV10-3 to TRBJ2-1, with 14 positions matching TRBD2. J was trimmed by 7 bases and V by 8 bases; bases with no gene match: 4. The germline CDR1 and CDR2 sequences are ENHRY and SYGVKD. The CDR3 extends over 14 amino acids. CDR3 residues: CAIATSGGDNEQFF. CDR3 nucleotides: TGTGCCATCGCGACTAGCGGGGGGGATAATGAGCAGTTCTTC.

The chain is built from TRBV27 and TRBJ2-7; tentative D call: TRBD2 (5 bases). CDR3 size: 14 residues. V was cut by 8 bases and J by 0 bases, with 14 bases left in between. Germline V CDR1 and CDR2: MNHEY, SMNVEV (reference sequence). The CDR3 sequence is CASRAGLGSYEQYF. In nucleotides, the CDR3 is TGTGCCAGCCGGGCGGGCCTAGGCTCCTACGAGCAGTACTTC.

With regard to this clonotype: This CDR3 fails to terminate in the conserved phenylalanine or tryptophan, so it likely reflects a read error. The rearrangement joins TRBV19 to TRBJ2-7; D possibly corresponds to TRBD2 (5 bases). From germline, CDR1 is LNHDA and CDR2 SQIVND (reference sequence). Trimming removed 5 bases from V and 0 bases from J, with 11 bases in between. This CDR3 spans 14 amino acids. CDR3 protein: CASSHSEGSYEQYC. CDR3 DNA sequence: TGTGCCAGTAGTCATAGTGAGGGCTCCTACGAGCAGTACTGC.

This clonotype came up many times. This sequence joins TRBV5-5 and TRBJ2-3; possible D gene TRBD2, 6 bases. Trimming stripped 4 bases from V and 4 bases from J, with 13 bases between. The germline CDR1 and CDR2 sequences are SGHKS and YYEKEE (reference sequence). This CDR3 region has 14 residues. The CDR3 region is CASSTYLAPDTQYF. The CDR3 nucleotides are TGTGCCAGCAGCACATACCTAGCGCCAGATACGCAGTATTTT. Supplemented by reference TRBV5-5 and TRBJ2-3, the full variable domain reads DAGVTQSPTHLIKTRGQQVTLRCSPISGHKSVSWYQQVLGQGPQFIFQYYEKEERGRGNFPDRFSARQFPNYSSELNVNALLLGDSALYLCASSTYLAPDTQYFGPGTRLTVL.

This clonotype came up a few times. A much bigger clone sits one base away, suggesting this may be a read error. Here the CDR3 reads CASGTGGPSYYEQYF. The CDR3 DNA follows: TGTGCCAGCGGTACCGGAGGGCCAAGTTATTACGAGCAGTACTTC. This chain links TRBV6-5 with TRBJ2-7, with D possibly matching TRBD2 (6 bases). Trimming took off 8 bases at V and 4 bases at J, with 21 bases between the two ends. CDR1 and CDR2 (germline): MNHEY, SVGAGI. The CDR3 contains 15 residues.

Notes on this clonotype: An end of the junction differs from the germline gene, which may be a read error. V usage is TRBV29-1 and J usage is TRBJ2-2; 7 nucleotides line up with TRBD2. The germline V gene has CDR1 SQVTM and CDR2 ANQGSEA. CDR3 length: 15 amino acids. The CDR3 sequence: CGVEEAAGAPGKLFF. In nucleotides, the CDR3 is TGCGGCGTTGAAGAGGCCGCGGGAGCCCCCGGGAAGCTGTTTTTT.

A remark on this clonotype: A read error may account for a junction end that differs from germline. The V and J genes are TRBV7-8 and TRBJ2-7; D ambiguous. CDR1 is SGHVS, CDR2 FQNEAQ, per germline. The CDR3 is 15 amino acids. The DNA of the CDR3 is TGTGACAGCAGCCTGACTGATGGGCTTTCATACGAGCAGTACTTC. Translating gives CDSSLTDGLSYEQYF.

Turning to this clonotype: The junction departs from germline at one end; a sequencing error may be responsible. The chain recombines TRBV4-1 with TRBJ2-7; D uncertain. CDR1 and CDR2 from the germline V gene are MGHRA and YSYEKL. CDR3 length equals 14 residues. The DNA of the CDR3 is TGCGCCGGCAGCCAAGGTCACACTCTCGGGGAGCAGTACTTC. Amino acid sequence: CAGSQGHTLGEQYF.

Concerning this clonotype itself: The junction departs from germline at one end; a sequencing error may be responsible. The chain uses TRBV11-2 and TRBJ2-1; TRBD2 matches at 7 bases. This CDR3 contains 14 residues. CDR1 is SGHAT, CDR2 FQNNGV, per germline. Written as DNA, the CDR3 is TGTGCTAGCAGCCAGACTAGCATGTGCAATGAGCAGTTCTTC. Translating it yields CASSQTSMCNEQFF.

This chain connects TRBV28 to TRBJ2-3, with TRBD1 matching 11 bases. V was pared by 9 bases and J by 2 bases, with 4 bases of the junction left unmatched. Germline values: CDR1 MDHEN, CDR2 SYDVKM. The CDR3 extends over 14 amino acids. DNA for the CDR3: TGTGCCAGTATCGGACAGGGGGCCACAGATACGCAGTATTTT. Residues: CASIGQGATDTQYF.

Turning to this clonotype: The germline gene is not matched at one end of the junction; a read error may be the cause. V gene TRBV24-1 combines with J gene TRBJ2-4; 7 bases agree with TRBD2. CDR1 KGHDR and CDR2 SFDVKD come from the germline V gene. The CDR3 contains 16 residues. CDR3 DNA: TGTGCCACCAGTGAGAATAGCGGGCTAGCCAAAGACATTCAGTACTTC. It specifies CATSENSGLAKDIQYF.

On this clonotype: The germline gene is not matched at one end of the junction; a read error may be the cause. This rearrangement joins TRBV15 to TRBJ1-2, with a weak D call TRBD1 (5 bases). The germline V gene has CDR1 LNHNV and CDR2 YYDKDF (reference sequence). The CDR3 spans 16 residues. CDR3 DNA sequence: TGTGCCACCAACAGAGATCGGCGGGGGGGAGCCTATGACTACACCTTC. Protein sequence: CATNRDRRGGAYDYTF.

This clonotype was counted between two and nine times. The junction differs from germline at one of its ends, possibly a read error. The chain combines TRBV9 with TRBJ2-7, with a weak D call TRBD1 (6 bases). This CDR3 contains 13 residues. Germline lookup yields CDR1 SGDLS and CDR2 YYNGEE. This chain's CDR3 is CASSPTGTYEQYF. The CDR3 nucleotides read TGTGCCAGCAGCCCGACAGGAACCTACGAGCAGTATTTC.

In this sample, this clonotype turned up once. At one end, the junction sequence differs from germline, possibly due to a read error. This chain's CDR3 is CASSWGGPRETQYF. The CDR3 DNA reads as TGTGCCAGCAGCTGGGGGGGGCCGAGAGAGACACAGTACTTC. This chain joins TRBV11-2 and TRBJ2-5; a possible D gene is TRBD2 (7 bases). Germline-derived CDR1 and CDR2 are SGHAT and FQNNGV. The CDR3 is 14 amino acids.

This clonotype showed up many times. CDR3 in DNA: TGTGCCAGCAGCTTGCCAGGGGATATTAACTATGGCTACACCTTC. This sequence encodes CASSLPGDINYGYTF. V is TRBV5-6 and J is TRBJ1-2; tentatively, D is TRBD1 (6 bases). The germline V gene encodes CDR1 SGHDT and CDR2 YYEEEE. This CDR3 contains 15 residues. V shed 1 base and J shed 1 base, with 11 bases lying between them.